Each of the 29 T cell receptor beta chains below was sequenced from the same sample in a study of shared clonotypes between healthy human individuals. Method: immunoSEQ multiplex PCR; TCRdb's copy keeps in-frame clones and lacks some. The sample shows 470,000 or so clones, over 70% of them seen only once. The sequenced sample consisted of PBMCs. The receptors were gathered from a woman between 35 and 50 years old in good health. Some clones in this sample may be carry-over from other donors' samples.

This clone was counted ten times or more. This sample includes further DNA sequences coding for the same CDR3. This chain joins TRBV10-3 and TRBJ2-5; 8 bases are shared with TRBD2. CDR3 length: 13 residues. The germline V gene encodes CDR1 ENHRY and CDR2 SYGVKD. With 6 bases clipped from V and 5 bases from J, the junction kept 5 bases outside the gene matches. The CDR3 DNA reads TGTGCCATCAGAGGACGGGGGGGGGAGACCCAGTACTTC. Encoded protein: CAIRGRGGETQYF.

The chain employs TRBV2 and TRBJ1-2; TRBD1 matches at 8 bases. CDR3 length: 15 amino acids. V was clipped by 5 bases and J by 5 bases; unmatched bases: 10. CDR1 is SNHLY, CDR2 FYNNEI, per germline. The CDR3 here is CASSSGQGGIYGYTF. For the CDR3, the DNA is TGTGCCAGCAGTTCAGGACAGGGTGGGATTTATGGCTACACCTTC.

The gene calls are TRBV18 and TRBJ1-5; TRBD1 agrees at 7 bases. Germline CDR1 is KGHSH and CDR2 is LQKENI. V shed 2 bases, J shed 1 base, and the junction held 5 bases outside the gene matches. The CDR3 is 16 amino acids. The CDR3 protein is CASSPGAGGSNQPQHF. The CDR3 nucleotides read TGTGCCAGCTCACCAGGGGCAGGGGGGAGCAATCAGCCCCAGCATTTT.

The chain links TRBV27 to TRBJ2-7; TRBD2 aligns across 11 bases. Germline trimming cut 2 bases from V and 1 base from J; bases unmatched to any gene: 4. Germline values: CDR1 MNHEY, CDR2 SMNVEV (reference sequence). This CDR3 region has 16 residues. CDR3 residues: CASSLRIAGGSYEQYF. In nucleotides, the CDR3 is TGTGCCAGCAGTTTAAGAATAGCGGGAGGGTCCTACGAGCAGTACTTC.

This clone occurred a few times. It is likely a read error: a sequence one base away is far more abundant. Other DNA sequences from this sample encode an identical CDR3 as well. The V and J genes are TRBV7-9 and TRBJ2-5; D is unresolved. Germline loops: CDR1 SEHNR, CDR2 FQNEAQ (reference sequence). The CDR3 has 13 amino acids. The CDR3 loop reads CASSRNGWETQYF. The CDR3 nucleotides are TGTGCTAGCAGCCGCAACGGGTGGGAGACCCAGTACTTC.

The chain couples TRBV4-2 to TRBJ1-2; D is unclear. V dropped 0 bases and J dropped 3 bases, with 11 bases sitting between them. The CDR3 is made up of 15 amino acids. Germline V gene sequence: CDR1 LGHNA, CDR2 YNFKEQ. The CDR3 is CASSQEDAAYYGYTF. CDR3 coding DNA: TGTGCCAGCAGCCAAGAGGACGCTGCTTACTATGGCTACACCTTC.

The chain combines TRBV6-1 with TRBJ1-2; 9 bases align to TRBD1. The V gene end was trimmed by 0 bases and the J gene end by 8 bases; junction bases not matched to a gene: 7. Germline CDR1 reads MNHNS; CDR2 reads SASEGT. The CDR3 runs to 15 residues. The CDR3 loop is CASSEATTGGWGYTF. The DNA of the CDR3 is TGTGCCAGCAGTGAAGCAACCACAGGGGGCTGGGGCTACACCTTC.

The V and J genes are TRBV9 and TRBJ2-1, with 7 positions matching TRBD2. This CDR3 has 15 amino acids. Germline loops: CDR1 SGDLS, CDR2 YYNGEE. V was pared by 1 base and J by 6 bases, with 7 bases of the junction left unmatched. The CDR3 DNA follows: TGTGCCAGCAGCGTACGGGGGACTACCTCCAATGAGCAGTTCTTC. Protein sequence: CASSVRGTTSNEQFF.

This clone was seen just once. CDR3 sequence reads: CASTKGQGFHEQYF. DNA of the CDR3: TGCGCCAGCACCAAGGGGCAGGGTTTCCACGAGCAGTACTTC. The chain recombines TRBV10-2 with TRBJ2-7, with D possibly matching TRBD1 (5 bases). The V end was cut by 7 bases, the J end by 5 bases, with 18 bases between. Germline values: CDR1 WSHSY, CDR2 SAAADI. The CDR3 totals 14 residues.

The rearrangement joins TRBV5-1 to TRBJ2-1, with D possibly matching TRBD2 (5 bases). Germline-derived CDR1 and CDR2 are SGHRS and YFSETQ. This CDR3 contains 16 residues. V lost 0 bases to trimming and J lost 4 bases, with 14 bases between them. The CDR3, as DNA: TGCGCCAGCAGCTTGGGGGTGGACTGGGCTTACAATGAGCAGTTCTTC. Protein sequence: CASSLGVDWAYNEQFF.

In its sample, this clone was seen a few times. V and J are TRBV7-8 and TRBJ1-5; no firm D call. The V end was cut by 1 base, the J end by 9 bases, with 7 bases between. The germline CDR1 and CDR2 sequences are SGHVS and FQNEAQ. This CDR3 region has 12 residues. The CDR3 nucleotides read TGTGCCAGCAGCTTAGATATCGGGCCCCAGCATTTT. This translates into CASSLDIGPQHF.

The J gene is TRBJ2-7, the V gene TRBV7-2; D gene ambiguous. Per germline, CDR1 SGHTA and CDR2 FQGNSA. CDR3 length: 12 residues. Trimming cost V 3 bases and J 5 bases, with 8 bases left between them. The CDR3 DNA is TGTGCCAGCAGCTTTCAAGGAAACGAGCAGTACTTC. Protein sequence: CASSFQGNEQYF.

For this clone: This may be a read error, as it is one base from a much larger clone. This CDR3 is also generated by other DNA sequences in the sample. This sequence joins TRBV10-3 and TRBJ2-1, with 14 bases aligning to TRBD2. With V trimmed by 0 bases and J by 8 bases, 9 bases remained unmatched. CDR3 size: 18 residues. From germline, CDR1 is ENHRY and CDR2 SYGVKD. CDR3 sequence: CAISESRGGLAGVDEQFF. The CDR3 nucleotides read TGTGCCATCAGTGAGTCGAGGGGGGGACTAGCGGGAGTTGATGAGCAGTTCTTC.

This clone was recorded many times. The chain has TRBV7-2 and TRBJ1-5; TRBD1 matches at 7 bases. The CDR3 runs to 15 residues. Trimming cost V 0 bases and J 6 bases; bases outside gene matches: 5. Per germline, CDR1 SGHTA and CDR2 FQGNSA. In DNA form, the CDR3 reads TGTGCCAGCAGCTTAGCGCTCGGGACAGCTCAGCCCCAGCATTTT. This codes for CASSLALGTAQPQHF.

This clone was counted many times. This specimen includes other DNA sequences encoding the same CDR3. The chain employs TRBV5-6 and TRBJ2-2; D remains ambiguous. Trimming left V 5 bases short and J 6 bases short, with 11 bases between. The germline V gene has CDR1 SGHDT and CDR2 YYEEEE. The CDR3 spans 13 residues. CDR3 region: CASSTQLAGELFF. CDR3 DNA: TGTGCCAGCAGTACACAGCTGGCCGGGGAGCTGTTTTTT. Filled out from reference TRBV5-6 and TRBJ2-2, the complete variable domain reads DAGVTQSPTHLIKTRGQQVTLRCSPKSGHDTVSWYQQALGQGPQFIFQYYEEEERQRGNFPDRFSGHQFPNYSSELNVNALLLGDSALYLCASSTQLAGELFFGEGSRLTVL.

The chain joins TRBV10-3 to TRBJ1-1; D unresolved. This CDR3 has 13 amino acids. V was clipped by 6 bases and J by 2 bases, with 10 bases between them. CDR1 ENHRY and CDR2 SYGVKD come from the germline V gene. The CDR3 DNA is TGTGCCATCAGGGGAGGGAGTAACACTGAAGCTTTCTTT. It yields the protein CAIRGGSNTEAFF.

The chain employs TRBV5-1 and TRBJ2-1, with 8 bases lining up with TRBD1. The CDR3 runs to 15 residues. V lost 4 bases, J lost 4 bases, and 7 bases stayed unmatched. CDR1 is SGHRS, CDR2 YFSETQ, per germline. CDR3 loop: CASSKTGEEYNEQFF. As DNA, the CDR3 is TGCGCCAGCAGCAAGACAGGGGAGGAATACAATGAGCAGTTCTTC.

A note on this clone: A far larger clone lies a single base away; this is likely a read error. The chain joins TRBV28 to TRBJ2-3; no definite D call. V lost 7 bases and J lost 4, with 6 bases in between. The CDR3 extends over 11 amino acids. Germline CDR1 MDHEN, CDR2 SYDVKM. CDR3 bases: TGTGCCAGCAATCATCCAGATACGCAGTATTTT. Amino acids: CASNHPDTQYF.

V is TRBV6-4 and J is TRBJ1-1, with D possibly TRBD1 on 5 matching bases. There are 15 residues in the CDR3. Per germline, CDR1 MRHNA and CDR2 SNTAGT. V lost 5 bases to trimming and J lost 0 bases, with 13 bases between them. In DNA form, the CDR3 reads TGTGCCAGCAGTCCCTCGGGACTTCTGAACACTGAAGCTTTCTTT. The encoded protein is CASSPSGLLNTEAFF.

The count of this clone is one. A far larger clone differs by one base, so this is likely a read error. Other DNA sequences from this sample encode an identical CDR3 as well. CDR3 region: CATSTDRAAGNTIYF. The DNA for the CDR3 is TGTGCCACCAGCACAGACAGGGCGGCTGGAAACACAATATATTTT. V gene TRBV15 combines with J gene TRBJ1-3, with 7 bases lining up with TRBD1. Germline V gives CDR1 LNHNV, CDR2 YYDKDF (reference sequence). This CDR3 is built from 15 residues.

Comments on this clone: This probably arose from a read error, given a far larger clone one base away. Additional DNA sequences in this sample encode the identical CDR3. The chain is built from TRBV30 and TRBJ1-4; D gene ambiguous. From germline, CDR1 is GTSNPN and CDR2 SVGIG (reference sequence). The CDR3 extends over 15 amino acids. The CDR3 loop reads CAWSYSSILKHPIFF. As DNA, the CDR3 is TGTGCCTGGAGTTATTCTAGTATCCTGAAACACCCCATTTTTTTC.

The chain links TRBV5-4 to TRBJ2-7; 7 bases fit TRBD2. V was clipped by 5 bases and J by 5 bases; unmatched bases: 7. The CDR3 runs to 13 residues. Germline values: CDR1 SGHNT, CDR2 YYREEE (reference sequence). The CDR3 DNA sequence: TGTGCCAGCAGTTCCGGACTAGTCGACGAGCAGTACTTC. This gives the protein CASSSGLVDEQYF.

This chain uses TRBV6-6 with TRBJ1-2; D uncertain. Germline CDR1 and CDR2: MNHNY and SVGAGI (reference sequence). The CDR3 covers 12 residues. V lost 6 bases to trimming and J lost 3 bases, with 8 bases between them. CDR3 DNA: TGTGCCAGCAGGCCGACTGACTATGGCTACACCTTC. Translation: CASRPTDYGYTF.

The chain employs TRBV4-2 and TRBJ1-4; perhaps TRBD1 as D (6 bases). Germline V gene lookup returns CDR1 LGHNA and CDR2 YNFKEQ. The CDR3 sequence is 15 residues long. The germline V and J ends were trimmed by 1 base and 6 bases, with 12 bases remaining between them. Here the CDR3 DNA reads TGTGCCAGCAGCCAAGGGGGGGCGGCCGATGAAAAACTGTTTTTT. It specifies CASSQGGAADEKLFF.

The rearrangement joins TRBV11-2 to TRBJ2-2, with D uncertain. The germline V gene encodes CDR1 SGHAT and CDR2 FQNNGV. V was cut by 1 base and J by 1 base, with 7 bases left in between. This CDR3 comprises 15 residues. CDR3 DNA sequence: TGTGCCAGCAGCTTAGTTGGGTTGAACACCGGGGAGCTGTTTTTT. It codes for CASSLVGLNTGELFF. The full variable domain, its missing parts supplied by reference TRBV11-2 and TRBJ2-2, is EAGVAQSPRYKIIEKRQSVAFWCNPISGHATLYWYQQILGQGPKLLIQFQNNGVVDDSQLPKDRFSAERLKGVDSTLKIQPAKLEDSAVYLCASSLVGLNTGELFFGEGSRLTVL.

This clone was counted a few times. One junction end disagrees with the germline gene, perhaps due to a read error. The chain recombines TRBV18 with TRBJ2-7, with no clear D. The germline V gene encodes CDR1 KGHSH and CDR2 LQKENI. This CDR3 region has 16 residues. CDR3 nucleotide sequence: TGTGCCAGCTCACCCCATGCGGCACCCACCTCCTATGAGCAGTACTTC. Encoded protein: CASSPHAAPTSYEQYF.

This clone was counted ten times or more. The rearrangement uses TRBV7-8 and TRBJ2-5; D possibly uses TRBD1 or TRBD2 (5 bases each). The CDR3 runs to 14 residues. Germline V lookup: CDR1 SGHVS, CDR2 FQNEAQ. V shed 6 bases and J shed 4 bases, with 15 bases lying between them. CDR3 in DNA: TGTGCCAGCAGTTCCACTTCGGGACCAGAGACCCAGTACTTC. Its translation: CASSSTSGPETQYF.

With regard to this clone: The likely explanation is a read error, given a far larger clone one base away. This chain connects TRBV25-1 to TRBJ2-3; TRBD2 aligns across 13 bases. Germline CDR1 and CDR2: MGHDK and SYGVNS. The CDR3 extends over 18 amino acids. The CDR3 region is CAISVLAGGIFGTDTQYF. In DNA form, the CDR3 reads TGTGCCATCAGTGTACTAGCGGGAGGGATCTTCGGCACAGATACGCAGTATTTT.

V and J are TRBV5-1 and TRBJ2-3, with D uncertain. The CDR3 is 16 residues long. From germline, CDR1 is SGHRS and CDR2 YFSETQ. Trimming removed 0 bases from V and 1 base from J, with 12 bases in between. The DNA for the CDR3 is TGCGCCAGCAGCTTGGATGGGCGGTCGGGCACAGATACGCAGTATTTT. Translated, it gives CASSLDGRSGTDTQYF.